This T cell receptor beta chain was documented in a study of shared clonotypes between healthy human individuals. Study overall: The people who gave samples were a couple of women and a few men aged 18 to 49. Researchers assigned three CD4 naive, three CD4 memory, two CD8 naive and one CD8 memory plate to each donor. The study, taken as a whole, reports: Estimated richness values were generally larger in naive subsets than in memory subsets. Clonotypes that were shared across several donors made up approximately 5% of naive CD4 clonotypes.

This CDR3 is built from 14 residues. Germline CDR1 SEHNR, CDR2 FQNEAQ (reference sequence). V lost 5 bases and J lost 2, with 13 bases in between. Points on this clone: The target antigen is unknown.

Cells designated naive CD8 were CD45RO-negative and were positively selected for CCR7, with terminally differentiated effector memory CD45RA+ cells excluded. TCRdb's copy holds only in-frame clones and misses some; the assay was immunoSEQ multiplex PCR. Among about 2.1 million clones listed, around 93% were seen once. The chain couples TRBV7-9 to TRBJ2-7, with D perhaps matching TRBD2 (6 bases). The material sequenced was naive CD8+ T cells from PBMCs. The TCR comes from a man between 18 and 29 years old in good health. Some clones in this sample may be carry-over from other donors' samples. Here the CDR3 reads CASSMTAGTYEQYF. DNA of the CDR3: TGTGCCAGCAGCATGACCGCGGGAACCTACGAGCAGTACTTC.